The source of this T cell receptor (beta chain) is a study of blood T cell repertoires in COVID-19. Clones were sequenced by immunoSEQ multiplex PCR, and TCRdb holds only the in-frame ones, with some missing. The repertoire holds 350,000 or so clones, around nine tenths seen once, with approximately 1% in the top ten. Germline V gives CDR1 MNHEY, CDR2 SMNVEV (reference sequence). V dropped 5 bases and J dropped 3 bases, with 26 bases sitting between them. The CDR3 is 18 amino acids. In terms of age and location, participants ranged from roughly 18 to 100 years and lived in about two dozen US areas. No more than 2 weeks before study entry, exposed participants had met a case of COVID-19. This clone was counted a few times.

This TCR was sampled from a woman aged 25 to 45 who had been exposed to COVID-19. Sequencing was done on a sample of PBMCs or T cells enriched from blood (not recorded which). The V call is TRBV27, the J call TRBJ2-7, with D possibly matching TRBD2 (5 bases). The CDR3, as DNA: TGTGCCAGCAGTCTACGCCCCCTGGACTCTACGGGGAACTACGAGCAGTACTTC. Translated, it gives CASSLRPLDSTGNYEQYF.